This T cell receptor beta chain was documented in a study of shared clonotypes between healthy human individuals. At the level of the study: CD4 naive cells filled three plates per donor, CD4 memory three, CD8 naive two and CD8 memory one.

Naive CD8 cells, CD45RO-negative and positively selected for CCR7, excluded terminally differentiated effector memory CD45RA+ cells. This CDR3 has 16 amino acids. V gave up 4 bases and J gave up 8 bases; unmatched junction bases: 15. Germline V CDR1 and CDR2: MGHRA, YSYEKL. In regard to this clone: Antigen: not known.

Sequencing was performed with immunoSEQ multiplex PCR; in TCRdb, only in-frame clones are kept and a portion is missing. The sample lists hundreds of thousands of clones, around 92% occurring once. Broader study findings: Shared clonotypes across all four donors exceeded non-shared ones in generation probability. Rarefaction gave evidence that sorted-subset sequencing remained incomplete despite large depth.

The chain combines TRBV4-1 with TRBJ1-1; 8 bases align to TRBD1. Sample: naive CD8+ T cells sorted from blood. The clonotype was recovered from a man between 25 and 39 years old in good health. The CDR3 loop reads CASSPTAGYQGAEAFF. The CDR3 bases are TGCGCCAGCAGCCCGACGGCGGGATATCAGGGGGCCGAAGCTTTCTTT.